This T cell receptor (beta chain) was captured by sequencing in a study of long-term antiretroviral therapy in people with HIV. Runs used v3.0 of the immunoSEQ assay and were done at survey level. Profiled with immunoSEQ multiplex PCR; TCRdb holds only in-frame clones, not every one. The table has around 29,000 clones, roughly 85% seen once. Germline CDR1 is SGHRS and CDR2 is YFSETQ. V shed 7 bases and J shed 3 bases, with 14 bases lying between them. The CDR3 sequence is 13 residues long. This TCR was sampled from a man between 18 and 35 years old with HIV. Sequenced here: unsorted PBMCs, sampled 1.1 years after starting antiretroviral therapy. The chain links TRBV5-1 to TRBJ2-7; no clear D. The CDR3 DNA sequence: TGCGCCAGCGGCCCTGAATGGGGCTACGAGCAGTACTTC. This sequence encodes CASGPEWGYEQYF.